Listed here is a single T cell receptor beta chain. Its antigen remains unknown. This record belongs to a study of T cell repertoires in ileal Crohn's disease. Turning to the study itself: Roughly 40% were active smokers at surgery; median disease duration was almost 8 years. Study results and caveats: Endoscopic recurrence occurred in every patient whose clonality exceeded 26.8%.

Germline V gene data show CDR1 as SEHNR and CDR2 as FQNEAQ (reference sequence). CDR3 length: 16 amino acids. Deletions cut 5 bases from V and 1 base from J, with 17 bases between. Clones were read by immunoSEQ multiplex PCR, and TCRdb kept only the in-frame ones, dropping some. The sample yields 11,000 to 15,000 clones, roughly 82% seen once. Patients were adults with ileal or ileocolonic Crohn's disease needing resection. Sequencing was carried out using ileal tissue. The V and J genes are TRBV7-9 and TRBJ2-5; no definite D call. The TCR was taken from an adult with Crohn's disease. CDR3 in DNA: TGTGCCAGCAGCCTCCTCTACGACAAACTCCAAGAGACCCAGTACTTC. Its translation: CASSLLYDKLQETQYF.